This TCR beta chain was identified in a study of blood T cell repertoires in COVID-19 (TCRdb year 2020). Some background on the complete study: The collaborator samples originated in the United States, Italy and Spain and spanned the acute and convalescent phases of COVID-19. The sample metadata nearly always contained a de-identified subject ID, COVID-19 status, age in years and sex. Where available, HLA class I and class II types were obtained from metadata supplied by the sample provider rather than from assay-based typing. Subjects who had been exposed to COVID-19, were actively infected with it, or had recovered from it provided the deeply sampled blood TCRbeta repertoires that made up the dataset. The repertoires were released in a freely available public database meant as a resource for research on the immune response to SARS-CoV-2. The samples were drawn from two sources: the first 160 participants of the ongoing ImmuneRACE study, and about 1,300 subjects contributed by 6 global collaborators. The prospective study material was composed of cDNA or gDNA derived from T cells, B-cell-depleted T cells, or PBMCs.

The immunoSEQ Assay, a bias-controlled multiplex PCR, was used to amplify TCRbeta CDR3 regions from genomic DNA. Per the authors' processing: The number of nucleated cells in each sample was estimated by amplification of reference gene primers within the assay. Sequence reads were collapsed and filtered to measure the absolute abundance of every unique TCRbeta CDR3 rearrangement. For each sample, productive Simpson clonality was calculated by taking the square root of Simpson's diversity index across productive rearrangements. Not all clones reach the TCRdb copy of this immuneACCESS table, which keeps in-frame sequences only. Checked studies attribute under half of the gap to unresolved V genes and leave the rest unexplained. V, J and clone size are taken as reported in that table, and D and trimming were inferred from the DNA itself. The sample data list roughly 140,000 clones, and approximately 86% of these were observed just once. The ten largest account for less than 7% of the sample.

In the germline V gene, CDR1 corresponds to MNHEY and CDR2 to SVGAGI. Inclusive of the bounding cysteine and phenylalanine, the CDR3 is 15 residues long. The CDR3 DNA has 45 bases and is translated from base 1. V ends up 5 bases short and J 8 bases short, with an unmatched junction base count of 10. To note about this clone: Which antigen it targets is not known. Base qualities are missing; no much larger clone stands one base away.

Summary of the overall study and its limitations: The quantity of clinical and demographic metadata differed by source and by participant and was supplied without curation.

In the prospective study, participants were about 18 to 95 years old, resided in about two dozen geographic areas of the United States, and were enrolled through a virtual design. In the prospective study, cohorts were assigned on the basis of participant-reported clinical history obtained from a screening survey and a study questionnaire. ImmuneRACE Cohort 3 recovered participants were defined by two consecutive negative NP/OP PCR tests, healthcare professional clearance, or symptom resolution. Mobile phlebotomists in the prospective study collected whole blood, serum and a nasopharyngeal or oropharyngeal swab from every participant. Prospective study participants could optionally give additional blood draws and questionnaires over an approximately 2-month period. Blood samples from the prospective study were shipped frozen or at room temperature prior to DNA extraction.

The clonotype comes from a woman aged 40 to 50 who had recovered from COVID-19. Recombination connected TRBV6-5 to TRBJ1-2; 11 bases in the junction line up with TRBD1. Sequencing was done on a sample of PBMCs or T cells enriched from blood (not recorded which). CDR3 region: CASSPPGQGAKGYTF. Here is the DNA: TGTGCCAGCAGTCCCCCAGGACAGGGGGCAAAAGGCTACACCTTC.